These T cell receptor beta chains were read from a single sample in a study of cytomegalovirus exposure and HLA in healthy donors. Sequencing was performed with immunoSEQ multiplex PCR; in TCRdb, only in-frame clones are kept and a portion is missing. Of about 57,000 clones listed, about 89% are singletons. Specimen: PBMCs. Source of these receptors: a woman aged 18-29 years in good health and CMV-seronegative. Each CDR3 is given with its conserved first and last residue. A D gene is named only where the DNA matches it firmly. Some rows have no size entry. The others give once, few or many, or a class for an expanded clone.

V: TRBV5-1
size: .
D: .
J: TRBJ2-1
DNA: TGCGCCAGCAGCGTACGGGAACAGTCCTACAATGAGCAGTTCTTC
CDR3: CASSVREQSYNEQFF

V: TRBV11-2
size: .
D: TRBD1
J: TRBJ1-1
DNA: TGTGCCAGCAGCTTCGGACAGGGGGAAGCTTTCTTT
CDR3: CASSFGQGEAFF

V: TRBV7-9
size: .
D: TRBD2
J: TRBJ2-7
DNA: TGTGCCAGCAGCTTAACTAGCGGGAGATCCGCTGCCTACGAGCAGTACTTC
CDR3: CASSLTSGRSAAYEQYF

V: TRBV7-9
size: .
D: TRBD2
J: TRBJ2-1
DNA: TGTGCCAGCAGCCCGCGGGGGGATGAGCAGTTCTTC
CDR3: CASSPRGDEQFF

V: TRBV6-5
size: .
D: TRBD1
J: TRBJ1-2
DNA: TGTGCCAGCAGGCCGACAGGGTCTAACTATGGCTACACCTTC
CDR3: CASRPTGSNYGYTF

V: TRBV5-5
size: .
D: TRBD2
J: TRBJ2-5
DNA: TGTGCCAGCAGCTGGAGGGCCGGGACTAGCGGATACCAAGAGACCCAGTACTTC
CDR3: CASSWRAGTSGYQETQYF

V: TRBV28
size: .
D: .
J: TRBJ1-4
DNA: TGTGCCAGCAGCCGACCGGGACAAGCTAATGAAAAACTGTTTTTT
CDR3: CASSRPGQANEKLFF

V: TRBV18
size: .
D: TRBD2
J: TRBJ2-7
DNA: TGTGCCAGCTCACCAGAGGCTAGCGGGGGCCTCGGCGAGCAGTACTTC
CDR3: CASSPEASGGLGEQYF

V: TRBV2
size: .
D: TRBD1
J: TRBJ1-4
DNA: TGTGCCAGCAGTGAGGAGGACAGGGTTAATGAAAAACTGTTTTTT
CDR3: CASSEEDRVNEKLFF

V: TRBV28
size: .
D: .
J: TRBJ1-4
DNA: TGTGCCAGCAGTTGGCACGATGCAACTAATGAAAAACTGTTTTTT
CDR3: CASSWHDATNEKLFF

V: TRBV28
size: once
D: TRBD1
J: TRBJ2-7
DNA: TGTGCCAGCAGAATGACAGGGGACCGGTACGAGCAGTACTTC
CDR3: CASRMTGDRYEQYF

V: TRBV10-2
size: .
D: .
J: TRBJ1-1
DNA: TGCGCCAGCAGTGAGTACGGGGAGTGGAGCACTGAAGCTTTCTTT
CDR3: CASSEYGEWSTEAFF

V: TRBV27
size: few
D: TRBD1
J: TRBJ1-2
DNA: TGTGCCAGCAGTGGGGACAGGGGGCGATCCAACTATGGCTACACCTTC
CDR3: CASSGDRGRSNYGYTF

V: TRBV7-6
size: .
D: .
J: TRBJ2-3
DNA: TGTGCCAGCACCATTCAGCGGTCCCCTGGGGATACGCAGTATTTT
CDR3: CASTIQRSPGDTQYF

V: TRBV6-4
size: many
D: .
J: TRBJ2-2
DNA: TGTGCCAGCACCTCGTCTAGCGATACCGGGGAGCTGTTTTTT
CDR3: CASTSSSDTGELFF

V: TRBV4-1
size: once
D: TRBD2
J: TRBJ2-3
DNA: TGCGCCAGCAGCGATAGCGGGAGGTTCCCAGATACGCAGTATTTT
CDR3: CASSDSGRFPDTQYF

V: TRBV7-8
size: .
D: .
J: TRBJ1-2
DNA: TGTGCCAGCAGCTTAGGACCCGGGGGGTATGGCTACACCTTC
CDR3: CASSLGPGGYGYTF

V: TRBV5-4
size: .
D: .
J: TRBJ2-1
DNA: TGTGCCAGCAGCTTGGTCGGCCCTAGCTTGGCCAATGAGCAGTTCTTC
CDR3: CASSLVGPSLANEQFF

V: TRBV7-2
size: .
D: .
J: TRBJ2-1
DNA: TGTGCCAGCAAACCACGGGGAGGCCCCCACAATGAGCAGTTCTTC
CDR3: CASKPRGGPHNEQFF

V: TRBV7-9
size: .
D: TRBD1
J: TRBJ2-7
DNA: TGTGCCAGCAGCTTGGGGACAGCAATCTACGAGCAGTACTTC
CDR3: CASSLGTAIYEQYF

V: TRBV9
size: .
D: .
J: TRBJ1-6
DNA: TGTGCCAGCAGCGAGGGGTTGGATTCACCCCTCCACTTT
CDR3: CASSEGLDSPLHF

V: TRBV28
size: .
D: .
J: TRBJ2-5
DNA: TGTGCCAGCACCCTTACAGGGAGTGAGACCCAGTACTTC
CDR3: CASTLTGSETQYF

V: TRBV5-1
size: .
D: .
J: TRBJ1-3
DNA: TGCGCCAGCAGCTCCTCTTCTTCCACGAGCTCTGGAAACACCATATATTTT
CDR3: CASSSSSSTSSGNTIYF

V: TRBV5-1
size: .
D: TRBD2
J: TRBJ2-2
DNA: TGCGCCAGCAGCCGACCGGGACTAGCGGGCGCCGGGGAGCTGTTTTTT
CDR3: CASSRPGLAGAGELFF

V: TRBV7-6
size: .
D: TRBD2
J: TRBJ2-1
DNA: TGTGCCAGCAGCCCCCTGGTAGCGGGGGGATACAATGAGCAGTTCTTC
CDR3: CASSPLVAGGYNEQFF

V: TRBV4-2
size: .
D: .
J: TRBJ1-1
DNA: TGTGCCAGCAGCCAAGGAGGAGAGAACACTGAAGCTTTCTTT
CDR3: CASSQGGENTEAFF

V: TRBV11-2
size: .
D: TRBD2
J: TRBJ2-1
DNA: TGTGCCAGCAGCTCCGGGCTAGCGGGAGGAGGGTTCTTC
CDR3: CASSSGLAGGGFF

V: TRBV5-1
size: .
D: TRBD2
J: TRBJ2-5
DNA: TGCGCCAGCAGCTTTAGCGGGCAAGAGACCCAGTACTTC
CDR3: CASSFSGQETQYF

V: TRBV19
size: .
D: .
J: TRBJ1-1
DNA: TGTGCCAGTAGTACGGGCCTCTCAGGGGCACGGACTGAAGCTTTCTTT
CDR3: CASSTGLSGARTEAFF

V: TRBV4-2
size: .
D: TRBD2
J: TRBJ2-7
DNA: TGTGCCAGCAGCCAAGCCTCCGGGACTAGCGGGAGTTCGACCTACGAGCAGTACTTC
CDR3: CASSQASGTSGSSTYEQYF

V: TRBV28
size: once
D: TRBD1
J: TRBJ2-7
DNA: TGTGCCAGCAGTCCGACAGGGGACAGGTACGAGCAGTACTTC
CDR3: CASSPTGDRYEQYF

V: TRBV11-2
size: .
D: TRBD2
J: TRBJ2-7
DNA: TGTGCCAGCAGCTTGGATATAGCGGGGGCCACCTACGAGCAGTACTTC
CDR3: CASSLDIAGATYEQYF

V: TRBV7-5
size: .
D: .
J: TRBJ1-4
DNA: TGTGTCAGAAGCTTAGACCCGGGACAGGGTGAAAAACTGTTTTTT
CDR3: CVRSLDPGQGEKLFF

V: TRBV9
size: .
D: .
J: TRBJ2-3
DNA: TGTGCCAGCAGCACACGCAGGGACACAGATACGCAGTATTTT
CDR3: CASSTRRDTDTQYF

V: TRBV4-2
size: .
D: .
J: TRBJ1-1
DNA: TGTGCCAGCAGGCAGGACAGAGAGAGGGGTGAAGCTTTCTTT
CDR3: CASRQDRERGEAFF

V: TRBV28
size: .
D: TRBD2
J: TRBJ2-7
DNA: TGTGCCAGCAGTTTATCGGCTAGCGGGAATCGGGGGTGGGGCGAGCAGTACTTC
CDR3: CASSLSASGNRGWGEQYF

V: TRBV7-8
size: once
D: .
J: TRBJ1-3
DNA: TGTGCCAGCAGCCTTAATTACTACCGTGGAAACACCATATATTTT
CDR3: CASSLNYYRGNTIYF

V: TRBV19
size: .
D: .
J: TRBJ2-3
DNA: TGTGCCAGTAGTATAGATAGTGCCTCAGATACGCAGTATTTT
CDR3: CASSIDSASDTQYF

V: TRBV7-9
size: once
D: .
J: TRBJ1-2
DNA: TGTGCCAGCAGCTTTTGGGGAGATAGGTACGGCTACACCTTC
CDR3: CASSFWGDRYGYTF

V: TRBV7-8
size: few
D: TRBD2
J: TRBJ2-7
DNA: TGTGCCAGCAGCGCGATAGCGGGGCCAACCTACGAGCAGTACTTC
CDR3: CASSAIAGPTYEQYF

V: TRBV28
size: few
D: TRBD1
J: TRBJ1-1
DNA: TGTGCCAGCAGTCCCGGGACAGGGGCGATCTTT
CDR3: CASSPGTGAIF

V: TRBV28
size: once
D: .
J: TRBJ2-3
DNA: TGTGCCAGCACCCACCAAGCGGGCAGCACCTTT
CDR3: CASTHQAGSTF

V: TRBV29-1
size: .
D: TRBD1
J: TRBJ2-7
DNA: TGCAGCGTTACGGGACAGGGGCACTACGAGCAGTACTTC
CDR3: CSVTGQGHYEQYF

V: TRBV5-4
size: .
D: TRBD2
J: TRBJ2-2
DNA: TGTGCCAGCAGCTTGGGTCTTAGCGGGGACACCGGGGAGCTGTTTTTT
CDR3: CASSLGLSGDTGELFF

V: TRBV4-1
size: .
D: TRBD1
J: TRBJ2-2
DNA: TGCGCCAGCAGCCGCGACAGGGCGAACACCGGGGAGCTGTTTTTT
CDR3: CASSRDRANTGELFF

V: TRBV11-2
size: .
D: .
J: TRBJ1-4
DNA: TGTGCCAGCAGCTCGGGGGATCTTTGG
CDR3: CASSSGDLW

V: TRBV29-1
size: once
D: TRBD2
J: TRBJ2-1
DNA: TGCAGCGTCCTGACTAGCGGAGCCTACAATGAGCAGTTCTTC
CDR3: CSVLTSGAYNEQFF

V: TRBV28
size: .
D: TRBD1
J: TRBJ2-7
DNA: TGTGCCAGCAGCTTTCGAATCGACAGGGCTACGTACGAGCAGTACTTC
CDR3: CASSFRIDRATYEQYF

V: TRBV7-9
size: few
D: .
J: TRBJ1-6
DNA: TGTGCCAGCAGCCCCGCCAGTGATTCACCCCTCCACTTT
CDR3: CASSPASDSPLHF

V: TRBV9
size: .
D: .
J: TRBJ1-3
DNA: TGTGCCAGCAGCCCCGGACTGCTCTCTGGAAACACCATATATTTT
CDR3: CASSPGLLSGNTIYF

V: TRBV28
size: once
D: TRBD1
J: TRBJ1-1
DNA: TGTGCCAGCACTTCTCCCCGCGGACAGGGCACTGAAGCTTTCTTT
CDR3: CASTSPRGQGTEAFF

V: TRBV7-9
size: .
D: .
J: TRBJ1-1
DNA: TGTGCCAGCAGCTTAAGGATAAATGTACAGGTGAACACTGAAGCTTTCTTT
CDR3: CASSLRINVQVNTEAFF

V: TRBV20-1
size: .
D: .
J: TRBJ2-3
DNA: TGCAGTGCTAGAGGCACTGGTACGCAGTATTTT
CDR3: CSARGTGTQYF